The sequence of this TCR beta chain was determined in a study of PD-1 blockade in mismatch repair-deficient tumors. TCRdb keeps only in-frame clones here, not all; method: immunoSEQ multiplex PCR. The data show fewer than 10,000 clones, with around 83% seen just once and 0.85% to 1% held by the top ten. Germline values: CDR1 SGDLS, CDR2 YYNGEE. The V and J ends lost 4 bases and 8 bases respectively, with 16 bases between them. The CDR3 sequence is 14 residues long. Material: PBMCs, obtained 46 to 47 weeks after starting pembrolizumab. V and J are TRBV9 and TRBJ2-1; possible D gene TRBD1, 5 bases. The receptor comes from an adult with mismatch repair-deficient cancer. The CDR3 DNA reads TGTGCCAGCAGCATCGGGCAGGGTTGGGATGAGCAGTTCTTC. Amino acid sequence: CASSIGQGWDEQFF.